The 7 T cell receptor beta chains listed next were all sequenced from one sample in a study of Tregs in tolerant kidney transplant recipients. Data came from immunoSEQ multiplex PCR; TCRdb stores just in-frame clones and leaves some out. The table includes 85,000 to 90,000 clones, more than 80% detected once. The sample comprised CD8+ T cells from blood. The receptors were gathered from a human donor in good health.

The chain employs TRBV7-9 and TRBJ2-5; 9 bases agree with TRBD1. Germline trimming cut 3 bases from V and 4 bases from J; bases unmatched to any gene: 9. The CDR3 covers 16 residues. In germline, CDR1 is SEHNR, CDR2 FQNEAQ (reference sequence). The CDR3 nucleotides read TGTGCCAGCAGCTTCGACCGGACAGGGGCTGGAGAGACCCAGTACTTC. This translates into CASSFDRTGAGETQYF.

The V and J genes are TRBV18 and TRBJ2-3; 8 positions match TRBD1. The germline V gene has CDR1 KGHSH and CDR2 LQKENI. V lost 6 bases, J lost 5 bases, and 13 bases stayed unmatched. The CDR3 is 16 amino acids. The CDR3 region is CASSPLAGGRKDTQYF. The CDR3 DNA sequence: TGTGCCAGCTCCCCTCTCGCAGGGGGCCGGAAAGATACGCAGTATTTT.

The chain uses TRBV11-2 and TRBJ2-2; TRBD2 agrees at 12 bases. The CDR3 consists of 19 residues. V lost 0 bases and J lost 5; bases outside the gene matches: 10. Looked up from germline, CDR1 is SGHAT and CDR2 is FQNNGV. The CDR3 DNA is TGTGCCAGCAGCTTAGATCGGGACCCTGGACTAGCGGGGACCGGGGAGCTGTTTTTT. As protein: CASSLDRDPGLAGTGELFF.

The DNA of the CDR3 is TGTGCCAGCAGCTTAACAGGGGGTGGATATAGCAATCAGCCCCAGCATTTT. Protein: CASSLTGGGYSNQPQHF. This chain links TRBV7-2 with TRBJ1-5; 8 bases map to TRBD1. The J segment lost 0 bases and the V segment lost 2 bases, leaving 6 bases of the junction unmatched. CDR1 is SGHTA and CDR2 is FQGNSA in the germline V gene. This CDR3 has 17 amino acids.

J is TRBJ2-2 and V is TRBV10-3, with 10 bases lining up with TRBD2. V lost 0 bases, J lost 3 bases, and 1 base stayed unmatched. Germline V gives CDR1 ENHRY, CDR2 SYGVKD. The CDR3 runs to 16 residues. The CDR3 sequence: CAISESGLAYTGELFF. DNA for the CDR3: TGTGCCATCAGTGAGTCGGGACTAGCGTACACCGGGGAGCTGTTTTTT.

Written as DNA, the CDR3 is TGTGCCAGCAGCTTCTGGGACACTGAAGCTTTCTTT. This gives the protein CASSFWDTEAFF. V usage is TRBV11-2 and J usage is TRBJ1-1, with D hard to call. Germline CDR1 is SGHAT and CDR2 is FQNNGV. V lost 3 bases and J 3 bases, leaving 5 bases between the germline ends. The CDR3 contains 12 residues.

V usage is TRBV6-5 and J usage is TRBJ2-7, with 9 bases lining up with TRBD1. Germline V gene data show CDR1 as MNHEY and CDR2 as SVGAGI. There are 15 residues in the CDR3. Germline trimming cut 2 bases from V and 6 bases from J; bases unmatched to any gene: 8. The CDR3 nucleotides read TGTGCCAGCAGTTACGTAGGGACAGGGTACTCCGAGCAGTACTTC. Its protein is CASSYVGTGYSEQYF.